These 31 T cell receptor beta chains share one sample of origin, sequenced in a study of type 1 regulatory T cells. From the reads, TCRdb called clonotypes with MiXCR, one entry per CDR3 protein. The data show 60,000 to 70,000 distinct CDR3 sequences, about 69% seen once. The antigens these receptors bind are not known. Sequencing input: cultured T cells, either the whole culture or a sorted T cell fraction (not recorded which). Subset specified: Tr1-enriched cell product generated in vitro against host alloantigens. The receptor source for this set is a human donor in good health.

The rearrangement joins TRBV27 to TRBJ1-2, with 9 bases fitting TRBD1. This CDR3 region has 16 residues. After removal of 2 bases from V and 7 bases from J, the junction contained 11 bases not matched to a gene. Germline V CDR1 and CDR2: MNHEY, SMNVEV (reference sequence). The CDR3: CASSLVPGTGLGGYTF. CDR3 DNA: TGTGCCAGCAGTTTAGTCCCCGGGACAGGGTTAGGTGGCTACACCTTC.

The chain has TRBV20-1 and TRBJ1-2; 8 bases agree with TRBD1. The junction had 4 bases not matched to a gene; V was cut back by 0 bases and J by 1 base. Germline V gives CDR1 DFQATT, CDR2 SNEGSKA (reference sequence). The CDR3 covers 15 residues. The DNA for the CDR3 is TGCAGTGCTAGAGAGGACAGGGCGGTTAACTATGGCTACACCTTC. Amino acids: CSAREDRAVNYGYTF.

The V call is TRBV18, the J call TRBJ2-5, with TRBD1 identical over 10 bases. V was pared by 2 bases and J by 3 bases, with 9 bases of the junction left unmatched. This CDR3 is built from 17 residues. Germline V CDR1 and CDR2: KGHSH, LQKENI. CDR3 residues: CASSPTDRGILKETQYF. Written as DNA, the CDR3 is TGTGCCAGCTCACCAACGGACAGGGGGATATTGAAAGAGACCCAGTACTTC.

The genes are TRBV12-3 or TRBV12-4 and TRBJ1-5; TRBD1 is a possible D gene (5 bases). The CDR3 totals 16 residues. V was cut by 2 bases and J by 6 bases, with 17 bases left in between. Here the CDR3 reads CASSLSTGPVGQPQHF. The DNA for the CDR3 is TGTGCCAGCAGTTTAAGTACGGGACCCGTGGGTCAGCCCCAGCATTTT.

The chain uses TRBV6-5 and TRBJ2-7, with D unclear. The V and J ends lost 7 bases and 2 bases respectively, with 15 bases between them. The CDR3 sequence is 14 residues long. Germline CDR1 and CDR2: MNHEY and SVGAGI. The CDR3 sequence: CASIPRAPAYEQYF. The CDR3 bases are TGTGCCAGCATCCCCCGGGCCCCAGCCTACGAGCAGTACTTC.

This clonotype is medium-sized in the sample. The chain uses TRBV20-1 and TRBJ2-1; the match to TRBD2 covers 11 bases. The germline gives CDR1 DFQATT, CDR2 SNEGSKA (reference sequence). V lost 6 bases to trimming and J lost 5 bases; unmatched junction nucleotides: 12. This CDR3 spans 16 amino acids. The CDR3 spells CSAKPPLAGGDNEQFF. In nucleotides, the CDR3 is TGCAGTGCAAAACCTCCGCTAGCGGGAGGTGACAATGAGCAGTTCTTC.

The chain couples TRBV24-1 to TRBJ2-7; TRBD2 might be the D (6 bases). CDR1 KGHDR and CDR2 SFDVKD come from the germline V gene. This CDR3 is 16 amino acids long. The V end was cut by 2 bases, the J end by 3 bases, with 16 bases between. The CDR3 spells CATSDSSRDGDYEQYF. The CDR3 nucleotides are TGTGCCACCAGTGATTCCTCGCGGGACGGAGACTACGAGCAGTACTTC.

V usage is TRBV7-3 and J usage is TRBJ2-3; D is perhaps TRBD2 (5 bases). CDR3 size: 14 residues. Germline lookup yields CDR1 SGHTA and CDR2 FQGTGA. Trimming pared 0 bases from V and 1 base from J, leaving 5 bases between. The CDR3 sequence: CASSLTSGTDTQYF. CDR3 sequence (DNA): TGTGCCAGCAGCTTAACTAGCGGCACAGATACGCAGTATTTT.

This clonotype has more than one count but fewer than ten. The V and J genes are TRBV18 and TRBJ2-1; 11 nucleotides agree with TRBD2. Germline CDR1 reads KGHSH; CDR2 reads LQKENI. The V segment lost 3 bases and the J segment 5 bases; nucleotides outside the gene matches: 3. This CDR3 comprises 15 residues. CDR3 protein: CASSPSSGRDNEQFF. The CDR3 nucleotides read TGTGCCAGCTCACCCAGTAGCGGGAGGGACAATGAGCAGTTCTTC.

The chain joins TRBV3-1 to TRBJ2-3; 7 nucleotides align to TRBD2. J lost 6 bases, V lost 1 base, and 7 bases had no gene match. The germline V gene has CDR1 LGHDT and CDR2 YNNKEL (reference sequence). This CDR3 region has 15 residues. Here the CDR3 DNA reads TGTGCCAGCAGCCAAGGGACTAGTTTGGAGGATACGCAGTATTTT. The encoded protein is CASSQGTSLEDTQYF.

This clonotype was counted between two and nine times. The V call is TRBV6-5, the J call TRBJ2-1; 9 bases match TRBD2. Germline V gene data show CDR1 as MNHEY and CDR2 as SVGAGI. The CDR3 extends over 15 amino acids. V was pared by 4 bases and J by 0 bases, with 1 base of the junction left unmatched. The CDR3 region is CASSFSGSSYNEQFF. The DNA for the CDR3 is TGTGCCAGCAGTTTTAGCGGGAGCTCCTACAATGAGCAGTTCTTC.

The CDR3 region is CASKNRAMGDTQYF. Written as DNA, the CDR3 is TGTGCCAGCAAAAACAGGGCGATGGGAGATACGCAGTATTTT. The chain employs TRBV2 and TRBJ2-3, with D perhaps matching TRBD1 (6 bases). The length of the CDR3 is 14 residues. Trimming took 7 bases from V and 5 from J, leaving 16 bases between them. From germline, CDR1 is SNHLY and CDR2 FYNNEI.

The J gene is TRBJ1-6, the V gene TRBV12-3 or TRBV12-4; 8 positions agree with TRBD1. J gave up 15 bases and V 1 base, and 5 bases lay outside the gene matches. The CDR3 covers 13 residues. The CDR3 DNA reads as TGTGCCAGCAGTTTAGACAGGGGGGGACTCCTCCACTTT. Amino acid sequence: CASSLDRGGLLHF.

The gene calls are TRBV18 and TRBJ2-2; the match to TRBD2 covers 10 bases. CDR3 length: 19 residues. The germline CDR1 and CDR2 sequences are KGHSH and LQKENI. V lost 1 base and J lost 5; bases outside the gene matches: 13. DNA for the CDR3: TGTGCCAGCTCACCACGTAAGCTAGCGGGAGCCGCGGGGACCGGGGAGCTGTTTTTT. It encodes CASSPRKLAGAAGTGELFF. The full variable domain, completed using reference TRBV18 and TRBJ2-2, is NAGVMQNPRHLVRRRGQEARLRCSPMKGHSHVYWYRQLPEEGLKFMVYLQKENIIDESGMPKERFSAEFPKEGPSILRIQQVVRGDSAAYFCASSPRKLAGAAGTGELFFGEGSRLTVL.

This chain uses TRBV5-1 with TRBJ2-2; D might be TRBD2 (6 bases). Germline CDR1 SGHRS, CDR2 YFSETQ. V was trimmed by 4 bases and J by 2 bases, leaving 21 bases between them. The CDR3 has 18 residues. The CDR3 sequence: CASSTRLVGAANTGELFF. The CDR3 DNA reads TGCGCCAGCAGCACCCGACTAGTCGGGGCCGCCAACACCGGGGAGCTGTTTTTT.

The chain links TRBV4-3 to TRBJ2-5; 9 nucleotides agree with TRBD1. CDR3 size: 16 residues. CDR1 is LGHNA and CDR2 is YSLEER in the germline V gene. With 1 base clipped from V and 2 bases from J, the junction kept 5 bases outside the gene matches. This chain's CDR3 is CASSQGRQGGQETQYF. The DNA for the CDR3 is TGCGCCAGCAGCCAAGGGAGACAGGGGGGACAAGAGACCCAGTACTTC.

The chain carries TRBV5-6 and TRBJ2-5, with D uncertain. The CDR3 is 12 residues long. Germline lookup yields CDR1 SGHDT and CDR2 YYEEEE. The germline V and J ends were trimmed by 4 bases and 4 bases, with 8 bases remaining between them. The CDR3 nucleotides read TGTGCCAGCAGCGGGATCCGAGAGACCCAGTACTTC. Amino acids: CASSGIRETQYF.

V gene TRBV19 combines with J gene TRBJ2-7; 11 bases are a match to TRBD1. CDR1 LNHDA and CDR2 SQIVND come from the germline V gene (reference sequence). The trim removed 6 bases at V and 7 bases at J, leaving 11 bases unmatched. The CDR3 consists of 15 residues. CDR3 coding DNA: TGTGCCAGTAGCCCTTATGGACAGGGGGCCGAAGAGCAGTACTTC. Its translation is CASSPYGQGAEEQYF.

This clonotype was counted a few times. The chain links TRBV10-3 to TRBJ2-3; TRBD1 aligns across 9 bases. The CDR3 length is 16 residues. The V gene's germline CDR1 is ENHRY and CDR2 SYGVKD. Germline trimming cut 6 bases from V and 3 bases from J; bases unmatched to any gene: 10. The CDR3 protein is CAIRAYGTGLTDTQYF. CDR3 bases: TGTGCCATCAGAGCCTATGGGACAGGGCTTACAGATACGCAGTATTTT.

The chain couples TRBV19 to TRBJ1-5; 8 bases are shared with TRBD1. The length of the CDR3 is 14 residues. The germline V gene has CDR1 LNHDA and CDR2 SQIVND (reference sequence). After removal of 5 bases from V and 7 bases from J, the junction contained 7 bases not matched to a gene. The CDR3 reads CASSGQGGWQPQHF. Written as DNA, the CDR3 is TGTGCCAGTAGTGGACAGGGCGGCTGGCAGCCCCAGCATTTT.

This sequence joins TRBV18 and TRBJ2-7; 13 positions agree with TRBD2. The trim removed 6 bases at V and 1 base at J, leaving 6 bases unmatched. CDR3 length: 16 amino acids. Germline V gene data show CDR1 as KGHSH and CDR2 as LQKENI. CDR3 sequence: CASSGTSGIVSYEQYF. The CDR3 region has the DNA TGTGCCAGCTCCGGGACTAGCGGGATTGTATCCTACGAGCAGTACTTC.

V gene TRBV6-5 combines with J gene TRBJ2-1, with TRBD2 identical over 7 bases. V was pared by 0 bases and J by 7 bases, with 9 bases of the junction left unmatched. This CDR3 has 16 amino acids. Germline loops: CDR1 MNHEY, CDR2 SVGAGI. This CDR3 reads CASSYSRLARINEQFF. The CDR3 coding sequence is TGTGCCAGCAGTTACTCGCGACTAGCAAGGATAAATGAGCAGTTCTTC.

The J gene is TRBJ2-1, the V gene TRBV6-6; unclear D gene. The CDR3 is 11 amino acids. V gave up 0 bases and J gave up 9 bases, with 3 bases separating them. Germline CDR1 and CDR2: MNHNY and SVGAGI (reference sequence). The CDR3 loop is CASSYSREQFF. The DNA of the CDR3 is TGTGCCAGCAGTTACTCCCGTGAGCAGTTCTTC.

V gene TRBV5-1 combines with J gene TRBJ1-1, with a possible D match to TRBD1 (5 bases). The CDR3 has 13 amino acids. The germline CDR1 and CDR2 sequences are SGHRS and YFSETQ. The V and J ends lost 0 bases and 4 bases respectively, with 7 bases between them. CDR3 sequence (DNA): TGCGCCAGCAGCTTGGGGGGGTTCACTGAAGCTTTCTTT. Protein sequence: CASSLGGFTEAFF. The full variable domain, with the rest looked up from reference TRBV5-1 and TRBJ1-1, is KAGVTQTPRYLIKTRGQQVTLSCSPISGHRSVSWYQQTPGQGLQFLFEYFSETQRNKGNFPGRFSGRQFSNSRSEMNVSTLELGDSALYLCASSLGGFTEAFFGQGTRLTVV.

The chain recombines TRBV5-1 with TRBJ2-2, with TRBD1 matching over 7 bases. The CDR3 has 16 residues. Germline V gene sequence: CDR1 SGHRS, CDR2 YFSETQ. J was trimmed by 1 base and V by 5 bases; bases with no gene match: 8. In DNA, the CDR3 is TGCGCCAGCAGGACAGGGCCCACTTTGAACACCGGGGAGCTGTTTTTT. Translating gives CASRTGPTLNTGELFF.

This clonotype was observed a handful of times. V and J are TRBV20-1 and TRBJ2-7; TRBD2 matches 8 bases. Germline CDR1 is DFQATT and CDR2 is SNEGSKA (reference sequence). The CDR3 consists of 14 residues. V lost 0 bases to trimming and J lost 6 bases; unmatched junction nucleotides: 7. The CDR3 is CSARDLRTSGEQYF. The CDR3 DNA is TGCAGTGCTAGAGATCTGCGAACTAGCGGCGAGCAGTACTTC.

This chain connects TRBV4-2 to TRBJ2-7; 8 bases line up with TRBD2. Germline assignment: CDR1 LGHNA and CDR2 YNFKEQ. This CDR3 is 18 amino acids long. With V trimmed by 0 bases and J by 4 bases, 14 bases remained unmatched. The DNA of the CDR3 is TGTGCCAGCAGCCAAGAGGTTTTGACGGGACTAGTTCGATACGAGCAGTACTTC. Translation: CASSQEVLTGLVRYEQYF.

The chain has TRBV9 and TRBJ2-2, with 8 bases aligning to TRBD1. CDR1 is SGDLS and CDR2 is YYNGEE in the germline V gene. J gave up 1 base and V 4 bases, and 6 bases lay outside the gene matches. The CDR3 totals 16 residues. This CDR3 is CASSQRQGKNTGELFF. The CDR3 DNA is TGTGCCAGCAGCCAAAGACAGGGGAAGAACACCGGGGAGCTGTTTTTT.

V is TRBV10-3 and J is TRBJ2-7, with D unclear. V lost 11 bases to trimming and J lost 3 bases, with 14 bases between them. The CDR3 is made up of 12 amino acids. Germline CDR1 reads ENHRY; CDR2 reads SYGVKD. The DNA of the CDR3 is TGTGCCGCCGCTCTACACAACTACGAGCAGTACTTC. Translating it yields CAAALHNYEQYF.

This chain joins TRBV7-9 and TRBJ2-7; D assignment may be TRBD1 or TRBD2 (5 bases each). Germline values: CDR1 SEHNR, CDR2 FQNEAQ (reference sequence). Deletions cut 3 bases from V and 0 bases from J, with 15 bases between. CDR3 length equals 16 residues. Here the CDR3 reads CASSFLVRDGSYEQYF. The CDR3 nucleotides are TGTGCCAGCAGCTTTTTAGTTCGGGACGGCTCCTACGAGCAGTACTTC.

The J gene is TRBJ1-1, the V gene TRBV30; D remains ambiguous. Germline CDR1 and CDR2: GTSNPN and SVGIG (reference sequence). The CDR3 consists of 13 residues. V dropped 0 bases and J dropped 7 bases, with 12 bases sitting between them. CDR3 protein: CAWSVLEGSEAFF. In DNA form, the CDR3 reads TGTGCCTGGAGTGTATTGGAGGGCAGTGAAGCTTTCTTT.